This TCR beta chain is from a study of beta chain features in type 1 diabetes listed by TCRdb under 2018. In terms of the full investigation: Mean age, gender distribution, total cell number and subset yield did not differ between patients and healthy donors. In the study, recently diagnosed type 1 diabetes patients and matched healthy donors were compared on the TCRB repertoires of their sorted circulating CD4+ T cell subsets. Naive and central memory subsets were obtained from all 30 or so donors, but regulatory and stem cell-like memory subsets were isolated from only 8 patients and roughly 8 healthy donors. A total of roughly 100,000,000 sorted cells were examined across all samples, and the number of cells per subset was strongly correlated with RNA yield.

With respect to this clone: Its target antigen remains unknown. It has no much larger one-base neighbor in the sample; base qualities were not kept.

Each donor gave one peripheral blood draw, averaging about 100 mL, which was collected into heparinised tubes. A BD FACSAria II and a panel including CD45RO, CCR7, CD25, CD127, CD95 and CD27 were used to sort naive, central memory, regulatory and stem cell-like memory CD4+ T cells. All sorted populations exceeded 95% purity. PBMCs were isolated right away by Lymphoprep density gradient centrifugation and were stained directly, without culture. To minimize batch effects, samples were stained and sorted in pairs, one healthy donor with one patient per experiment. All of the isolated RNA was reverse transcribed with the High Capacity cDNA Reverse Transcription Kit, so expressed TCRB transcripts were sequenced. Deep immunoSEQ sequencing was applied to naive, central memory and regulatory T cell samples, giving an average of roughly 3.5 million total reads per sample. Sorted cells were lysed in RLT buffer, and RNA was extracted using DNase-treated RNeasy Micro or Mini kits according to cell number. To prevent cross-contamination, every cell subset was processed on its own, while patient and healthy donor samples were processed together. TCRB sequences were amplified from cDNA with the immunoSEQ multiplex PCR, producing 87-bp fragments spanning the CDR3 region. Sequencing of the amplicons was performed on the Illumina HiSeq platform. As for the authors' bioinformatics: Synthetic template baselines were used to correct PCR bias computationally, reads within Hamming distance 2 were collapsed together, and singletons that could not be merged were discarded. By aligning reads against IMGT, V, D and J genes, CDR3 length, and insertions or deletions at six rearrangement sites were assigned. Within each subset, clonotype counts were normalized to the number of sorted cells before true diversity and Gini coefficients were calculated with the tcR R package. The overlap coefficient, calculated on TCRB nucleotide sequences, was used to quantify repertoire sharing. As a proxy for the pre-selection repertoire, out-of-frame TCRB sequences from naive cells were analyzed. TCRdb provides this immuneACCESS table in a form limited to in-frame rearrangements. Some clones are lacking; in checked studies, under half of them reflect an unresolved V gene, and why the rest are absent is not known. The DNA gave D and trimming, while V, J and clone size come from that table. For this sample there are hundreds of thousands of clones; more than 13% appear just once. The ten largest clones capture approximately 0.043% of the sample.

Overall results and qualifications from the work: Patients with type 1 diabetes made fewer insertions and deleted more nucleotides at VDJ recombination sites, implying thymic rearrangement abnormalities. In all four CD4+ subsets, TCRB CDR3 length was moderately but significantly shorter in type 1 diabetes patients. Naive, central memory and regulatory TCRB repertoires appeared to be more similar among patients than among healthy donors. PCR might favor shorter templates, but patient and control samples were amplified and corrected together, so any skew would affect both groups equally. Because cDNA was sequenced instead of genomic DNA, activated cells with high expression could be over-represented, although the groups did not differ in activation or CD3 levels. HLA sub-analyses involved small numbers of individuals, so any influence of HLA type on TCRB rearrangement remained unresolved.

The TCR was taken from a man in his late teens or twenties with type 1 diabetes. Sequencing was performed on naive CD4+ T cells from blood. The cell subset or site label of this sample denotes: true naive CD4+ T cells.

The sequence in DNA is TGTGCCAGCAGCCAAGCAGGGGGCGGCACAGATACGCAGTATTTT. This codes for CASSQAGGGTDTQYF. The chain is made from TRBV7-2 and TRBJ2-3; the central 8 bases match TRBD1. The germline V gene yields SGHTA for CDR1 and FQGNSA for CDR2. V lost 5 bases and J lost 1 base, and the count of bases not matched to a germline gene is 5. CDR3 length: 15 amino acids, cysteine to phenylalanine. Solely the CDR3 DNA is kept, with 45 bases framed from the first base.